Shown below are 11 T cell receptor beta chains from a single sample sequenced in a study of immune evolution from preneoplasia to lung adenocarcinoma. The repertoire was sequenced with immunoSEQ multiplex PCR; TCRdb's copy has only in-frame clones and lacks some. The sample lists about 4,000 clones; roughly 78% were seen once. What was sequenced was FFPE adjacent normal lung tissue. These receptors were taken from a person between 60 and 79 years old with lung adenocarcinoma.

The count of this clone is one. The chain carries TRBV2 and TRBJ2-7; D remains ambiguous. The CDR3 is made up of 11 amino acids. Germline CDR1 reads SNHLY; CDR2 reads FYNNEI. Trimming left V 2 bases short and J 6 bases short, with 5 bases between. CDR3 DNA: TGTGCCAGCAGTGAACGGGCCGAGCAGTACTTC. Its protein is CASSERAEQYF.

This chain uses TRBV7-9 with TRBJ2-7, with D possibly being TRBD1 (5 bases). Germline lookup yields CDR1 SEHNR and CDR2 FQNEAQ (reference sequence). The CDR3 loop spans 14 amino acids. The ends were cut back, 5 bases at V and 6 bases at J, with 17 bases in the middle. The CDR3 DNA reads as TGTGCCAGCAGCCCAAATATTGGGGCAGGCGAGCAGTACTTC. As protein: CASSPNIGAGEQYF. Together with reference TRBV7-9 and TRBJ2-7, the CDR3 gives the full variable domain: DTGVSQNPRHKITKRGQNVTFRCDPISEHNRLYWYRQTLGQGPEFLTYFQNEAQLEKSRLLSDRFSAERPKGSFSTLEIQRTEQGDSAMYLCASSPNIGAGEQYFGPGTRLTVT.

This chain connects TRBV6-5 to TRBJ1-2, with 9 positions matching TRBD1. The V gene end was trimmed by 3 bases and the J gene end by 10 bases; junction bases not matched to a gene: 6. The length of the CDR3 is 13 residues. Germline CDR1 MNHEY, CDR2 SVGAGI. The chain's CDR3 is CASSYGGQGDYTF. CDR3 in DNA: TGTGCCAGCAGTTATGGGGGACAGGGAGACTACACCTTC.

Only one count was recorded for this clone. The chain carries TRBV30 and TRBJ1-2; D is unclear. The CDR3 is 11 residues long. Looked up from germline, CDR1 is GTSNPN and CDR2 is SVGIG (reference sequence). Trimming shortened V by 3 bases and J by 3 bases, and 5 bases separated the two germline ends. The CDR3 DNA reads as TGTGCCTGGAGAGGGTACTATGGCTACACCTTC. Encoded protein: CAWRGYYGYTF. The whole variable domain, remainder taken from reference TRBV30 and TRBJ1-2, is SQTIHQWPATLVQPVGSPLSLECTVEGTSNPNLYWYRQAAGRGLQLLFYSVGIGQISSEVPQNLSASRPQDRQFILSSKKLLLSDSGFYLCAWRGYYGYTFGSGTRLTVV.

CDR3 sequence: CASQGSQGAYEQYF. DNA of the CDR3: TGTGCCAGCCAGGGCAGCCAGGGAGCTTACGAGCAGTACTTC. The chain couples TRBV28 to TRBJ2-7; perhaps D is TRBD1 or TRBD2 (5 bases each). The V gene lost 8 bases and the J gene lost 4 bases, with 18 bases spanning the gap. CDR1 MDHEN and CDR2 SYDVKM come from the germline V gene. There are 14 residues in the CDR3.

The chain couples TRBV19 to TRBJ2-7, with 7 bases aligning to TRBD2. V shed 10 bases and J 5 bases; nucleotides not matched to a gene: 11. CDR1 and CDR2 (germline): LNHDA, SQIVND (reference sequence). The CDR3 has 13 amino acids. The CDR3 loop is CATGLGSKNEQYF. DNA of the CDR3: TGTGCCACTGGACTAGGGAGTAAAAACGAGCAGTACTTC.

There are a few counts of this clone. This chain connects TRBV5-1 to TRBJ2-2, with 8 positions matching TRBD2. Germline V gene sequence: CDR1 SGHRS, CDR2 YFSETQ. V shed 5 bases and J 4 bases; nucleotides not matched to a gene: 7. The CDR3 is 15 amino acids. DNA for the CDR3: TGCGCCAGCAGGTCCGGGGGGGCGGCCACCGGGGAGCTGTTTTTT. It yields the protein CASRSGGAATGELFF. The entire variable domain, with the rest obtained from reference TRBV5-1 and TRBJ2-2, is as follows: KAGVTQTPRYLIKTRGQQVTLSCSPISGHRSVSWYQQTPGQGLQFLFEYFSETQRNKGNFPGRFSGRQFSNSRSEMNVSTLELGDSALYLCASRSGGAATGELFFGEGSRLTVL.

A note on this clone: The sample carries other DNA sequences with the same CDR3. DNA for the CDR3: TGTGCCAGCAGCGTAGAACAGCGCACAGATACGCAGTATTTT. Amino acids: CASSVEQRTDTQYF. This sequence joins TRBV9 and TRBJ2-3; unclear D gene. Germline loops: CDR1 SGDLS, CDR2 YYNGEE. V was trimmed by 0 bases and J by 1 base, leaving 6 bases between them. The CDR3 length is 14 residues. The entire variable domain, with the rest obtained from reference TRBV9 and TRBJ2-3, is as follows: DSGVTQTPKHLITATGQRVTLRCSPRSGDLSVYWYQQSLDQGLQFLIQYYNGEERAKGNILERFSAQQFPDLHSELNLSSLELGDSALYFCASSVEQRTDTQYFGPGTRLTVL.

The chain recombines TRBV5-8 with TRBJ1-2, with TRBD1 identical over 7 bases. This CDR3 comprises 17 residues. From germline, CDR1 is SGHTS and CDR2 YDEGEE. V shed 3 bases and J 0 bases; nucleotides not matched to a gene: 11. The CDR3 coding sequence is TGTGCCAGCAGCTGGATGACAGGGAGGGGTTCTAACTATGGCTACACCTTC. As protein: CASSWMTGRGSNYGYTF.

Judged by abundance, this clone is large. J is TRBJ2-5 and V is TRBV5-1; no definite D call. This CDR3 comprises 15 residues. V was cut by 0 bases and J by 1 base, with 10 bases left in between. Looked up from germline, CDR1 is SGHRS and CDR2 is YFSETQ. The CDR3 spells CASSLDGRPQETQYF. CDR3 nucleotide sequence: TGCGCCAGCAGCTTGGACGGACGGCCCCAAGAGACCCAGTACTTC.

V and J are TRBV27 and TRBJ1-2; possibly TRBD1 for D (6 bases). The CDR3 has 15 residues. CDR1 is MNHEY and CDR2 is SMNVEV in the germline V gene (reference sequence). V dropped 5 bases and J dropped 1 base, with 14 bases sitting between them. Here the CDR3 reads CASSALGGLNYGYTF. In DNA, the CDR3 is TGTGCCAGCAGTGCATTGGGGGGGCTTAACTATGGCTACACCTTC.